This entry concerns a single TCR beta chain. The data stem from a study of blood T cell repertoires in COVID-19. The assay was immunoSEQ multiplex PCR, and TCRdb's table has in-frame clones only and misses some. The table shows hundreds of thousands of clones, with approximately 85% occurring only once. Germline lookup yields CDR1 SEHNR and CDR2 FQNEAQ (reference sequence). The CDR3 is made up of 14 amino acids. The ends lost 2 bases at V and 3 bases at J; junction bases unmatched: 4. This chain uses TRBV7-9 with TRBJ2-7; 7 bases match TRBD1. This TCR was sampled from a man aged 30 to 39 who had recovered from COVID-19. The source material was PBMCs or T cells enriched from blood (not recorded which). CDR3 sequence (DNA): TGTGCCAGCAGCTTAACCGACAGGGTCTACGAGCAGTACTTC. This translates into CASSLTDRVYEQYF. Complete variable domain (other parts from reference TRBV7-9 and TRBJ2-7): DTGVSQNPRHKITKRGQNVTFRCDPISEHNRLYWYRQTLGQGPEFLTYFQNEAQLEKSRLLSDRFSAERPKGSFSTLEIQRTEQGDSAMYLCASSLTDRVYEQYFGPGTRLTVT.